What follows are 27 T cell receptor beta chains derived from one specimen sequenced in a study of monozygotic twins with inflammatory bowel disease (dated by TCRdb to between 2018 and 2020). Libraries were made using 5' RACE. Sequencer: Illumina HiSeq 2500. Each entry corresponds to one CDR3 protein sequence from reads that TCRdb reprocessed, and DNA is not given. Per the sample table, the count is about 380,000 distinct CDR3 sequences. The ten largest make up approximately 2.8% of the sample. The material sequenced was blood. The receptors stem from a human donor with ulcerative colitis or Crohn's disease, or a healthy co-twin of an affected twin (not recorded which).

V and J are TRBV6-1 and TRBJ1-1; absent DNA, TCRdb's TRBD1 call cannot be checked. The CDR3 totals 16 residues. Per the germline V gene, CDR1 is MNHNS and CDR2 is SASEGT. CDR3 loop: CASREATGGEVPEAFF.

The gene calls are TRBV6-1 and TRBJ1-6. The length of the CDR3 is 14 residues. Per the germline V gene, CDR1 is MNHNS and CDR2 is SASEGT. The CDR3: CASSEALLTSPLHF.

The rearrangement links TRBV20-1 to TRBJ2-7; TCRdb designates TRBD1, a call that cannot be tested without DNA. The germline gives CDR1 DFQATT, CDR2 SNEGSKA (reference sequence). The CDR3 totals 15 residues. The CDR3 here is CSAFGTGRTAGWQYF.

The gene calls are TRBV5-5 and TRBJ2-1. The length of the CDR3 is 15 residues. In germline, CDR1 is SGHKS, CDR2 YYEKEE (reference sequence). The CDR3 spells CASSDGYGVYNEQFF. Based on the CDR3 plus reference TRBV5-5 and TRBJ2-1, the full variable domain is DAGVTQSPTHLIKTRGQQVTLRCSPISGHKSVSWYQQVLGQGPQFIFQYYEKEERGRGNFPDRFSARQFPNYSSELNVNALLLGDSALYLCASSDGYGVYNEQFFGPGTRLTVL.

The rearrangement links TRBV6-5 to TRBJ2-2; the TRBD2 assignment by TCRdb is unverifiable without DNA. The CDR3 is 16 residues long. From germline, CDR1 is MNHEY and CDR2 SVGAGI. CDR3 amino acids: CASSYFGSPYTGELFF.

The chain employs TRBV3-1 and TRBJ1-1; TCRdb picks TRBD1, but there is no DNA to check that call. Germline assignment: CDR1 LGHDT and CDR2 YNNKEL (reference sequence). The CDR3 loop spans 11 amino acids. The CDR3 is CASSPGHKAFF.

The chain couples TRBV12-3 or TRBV12-4 to TRBJ2-5; TCRdb proposes TRBD1, but this gene call is untestable without DNA. The CDR3 is 16 residues long. The CDR3 region is CASSLTPEGLEETQYF.

The rearrangement joins TRBV12-3 or TRBV12-4 to TRBJ2-3; TCRdb's assignment of TRBD1 cannot be checked, as there is no DNA. CDR3 size: 14 residues. The CDR3 reads CASSFGQSTDTQYF.

This rearrangement joins TRBV7-2 to TRBJ1-2; TCRdb selects TRBD1, and the lack of DNA leaves this call unchecked. The CDR3 spans 12 residues. Germline CDR1 SGHTA, CDR2 FQGNSA. The CDR3: CASAIRGALATF.

The V gene is TRBV20-1, the J gene TRBJ2-3; the TCRdb D gene call, TRBD1, has no DNA to confirm it. CDR1 is DFQATT, CDR2 SNEGSKA, per germline (reference sequence). This CDR3 has 14 residues. The CDR3 is CSATPGQEIGLKYF.

The chain links TRBV10-3 to TRBJ2-7; TCRdb's assignment of TRBD1 cannot be checked, as there is no DNA. CDR1 is ENHRY, CDR2 SYGVKD, per germline. CDR3 length: 13 residues. CDR3: CAIGGVMAYEQYF.

This sequence joins TRBV29-1 and TRBJ1-6; lacking DNA, the TRBD1 call made by TCRdb goes unchecked. The CDR3 length is 14 residues. CDR1 and CDR2 (germline): SQVTM, ANQGSEA. The CDR3 region is CSVDGGTDDSPLHF.

The chain has TRBV7-2 and TRBJ2-1; the TCRdb call, TRBD1, lacks DNA for checking. Germline-derived CDR1 and CDR2 are SGHTA and FQGNSA. The CDR3 contains 16 residues. The CDR3 sequence: CASSLTGDLSYNEQFF.

The chain recombines TRBV5-6 with TRBJ1-4; TCRdb reports TRBD1, a call that lacks DNA to check it against. The V gene's germline CDR1 is SGHDT and CDR2 YYEEEE. This CDR3 spans 15 amino acids. CDR3 amino acids: CASSATPGTNEKLFF.

The V gene is TRBV3-1, the J gene TRBJ2-1; the TRBD2 assignment by TCRdb is unverifiable without DNA. Germline CDR1 reads LGHDT; CDR2 reads YNNKEL (reference sequence). The CDR3 has 13 amino acids. CDR3: CASRGLAGNEQFF.

This chain joins TRBV9 and TRBJ1-3. The CDR3 totals 16 residues. Germline V CDR1 and CDR2: SGDLS, YYNGEE. CDR3 residues: CASSVKTELSGNTIYF.

J is TRBJ2-7 and V is TRBV25-1; TCRdb indicates TRBD1, and absent DNA this call remains unverified. The CDR3 covers 15 residues. Germline V gene data show CDR1 as MGHDK and CDR2 as SYGVNS. CDR3 protein: CASSPLRQESYEQYF.

The chain carries TRBV5-1 and TRBJ2-2; TCRdb selects TRBD2, and the lack of DNA leaves this call unchecked. The CDR3 runs to 17 residues. CDR1 SGHRS and CDR2 YFSETQ come from the germline V gene. The CDR3: CASSVGGLAADTGELFF.

This chain connects TRBV6-1 to TRBJ1-5. Germline V gene lookup returns CDR1 MNHNS and CDR2 SASEGT. The CDR3 length is 14 residues. The CDR3: CASSKGGEGQPQHF.

The rearrangement uses TRBV5-1 and TRBJ2-5. CDR1 and CDR2 (germline): SGHRS, YFSETQ. CDR3 length equals 14 residues. The CDR3 spells CASSPQSSQETQYF.

This chain connects TRBV12-3 or TRBV12-4 to TRBJ2-1; TCRdb lists TRBD2, though no DNA is available to test this call. The CDR3 runs 16 residues. CDR3 protein: CASSFGGASLRNEQFF.

The J gene is TRBJ2-7, the V gene TRBV5-1; TCRdb lists TRBD2, though no DNA is available to test this call. Per the germline V gene, CDR1 is SGHRS and CDR2 is YFSETQ. The CDR3 consists of 15 residues. This CDR3 is CASSLSPLPERTEYF.

This chain connects TRBV7-8 to TRBJ2-4. CDR1 is SGHVS, CDR2 FQNEAQ, per germline. This CDR3 is 13 amino acids long. This CDR3 is CASSLTSGNMQYF.

The chain is built from TRBV4-1 and TRBJ2-5; the D gene TCRdb calls, TRBD1, cannot be checked with no DNA. The germline gives CDR1 MGHRA, CDR2 YSYEKL. The CDR3 sequence is 17 residues long. The CDR3 loop reads CASSQESWGGRQETQYF.

This chain joins TRBV5-1 and TRBJ2-7; TCRdb indicates TRBD1, and absent DNA this call remains unverified. Germline assignment: CDR1 SGHRS and CDR2 YFSETQ. CDR3 length equals 16 residues. CDR3: CASSLETGTGTLEQYF.

The chain combines TRBV20-1 with TRBJ1-1; the TCRdb D gene call, TRBD1, has no DNA to confirm it. The CDR3 contains 15 residues. Germline V lookup: CDR1 DFQATT, CDR2 SNEGSKA (reference sequence). CDR3 amino acids: CSARVRDRRNTEAFF.

The chain combines TRBV12-3 or TRBV12-4 with TRBJ2-3; TCRdb lists TRBD1, though no DNA is available to test this call. CDR3 length: 14 residues. CDR3 loop: CASSFRTGADTQYF.